This T cell receptor beta chain originates from a study of control samples from healthy donors and cancer patients. J lost 4 bases, V lost 0 bases, and 2 bases had no gene match. CDR1 LGHDT and CDR2 YNNKEL come from the germline V gene (reference sequence). The CDR3 totals 16 residues. The sample holds a few counts of this clone. TCRdb keeps only in-frame clones here, not all; method: immunoSEQ multiplex PCR. The repertoire consists of about 100,000 clones, with 80% to 90% occurring once and the leading ten covering 13% to 15%. The clonotype comes from a man aged 25-45 years in good health. The sequenced sample was blood. The chain links TRBV3-1 (or the pseudogene TRBV3-2) to TRBJ1-6; 8 bases match TRBD1. The DNA of the CDR3 is TGTGCCAGCAGCCAAGAGGGACAGGTGTATAATTCACCCCTCCACTTT. Its protein product is CASSQEGQVYNSPLHF.